Here is one T cell receptor beta chain with its context. These data originate in a study of T-cell reconstitution after alpha-beta-depleted transplantation in children. The V and J ends lost 1 base and 6 bases, in that order; junction bases with no gene match: 2. CDR3 length equals 13 residues. Using unique molecular identifiers, the investigators prepared the TCRbeta library. Each CDR3 protein gets one entry after TCRdb re-called the PCR reads with MiXCR. The table shows roughly 200,000 distinct CDR3 sequences, with approximately 9% occurring only once. V and J are TRBV12-3 or TRBV12-4 and TRBJ2-7; 8 nucleotides align to TRBD1. Source: PBMCs from the stem cell graft donor, taken from the stem cell graft. The sequence derives from a human donor who donated a stem cell graft to a child with acute lymphoblastic leukemia. The CDR3 loop is CASSLVTGAEQYF. DNA for the CDR3: TGTGCCAGCAGTTTAGTGACAGGGGCCGAGCAGTACTTC.